What follows describes a single T cell receptor (beta chain). The data were obtained in a study of T cell responses to AZD1222 COVID-19 vaccine. Assay used: immunoSEQ multiplex PCR; TCRdb lists only in-frame clones, some missing. In the table there are 130,000 to 150,000 clones, 88% of which are singletons. The source was peripheral blood, collected 28 days after the second dose of the MenACWY control vaccine. The clonotype comes from an adult who received the MenACWY meningococcal vaccine as a control.

The CDR3 protein is CASSLGGNTDTQYF. Written as DNA, the CDR3 is TGTGCCAGCAGCCTTGGGGGGAATACAGATACGCAGTATTTT. This chain uses TRBV13 with TRBJ2-3; TRBD2 might be the D (6 bases). Per the germline V gene, CDR1 is PRHDT and CDR2 is FYEKMQ (reference sequence). Trimming pared 5 bases from V and 3 bases from J, leaving 12 bases between. The length of the CDR3 is 14 residues.